One sample yielded the 16 T cell receptor beta chains listed below, sequenced in a study of blood T cells in healthy people across ages. The second PCR ran roughly 7 to 11 cycles with a sample-barcoded 5' primer and J-beta primers. TCRdb reprocessed the 5' RACE reads via MiXCR and lists one record per CDR3 protein. This sample yields more than 700,000 distinct CDR3 sequences, of which 46% are seen a single time; around a sixth belongs to the top ten. Material for sequencing was blood. Receptor source: a man at least 80 years old in good health.

This chain connects TRBV5-4 to TRBJ2-7; D gene uncertain. Germline CDR1 and CDR2: SGHNT and YYREEE (reference sequence). With 0 bases removed from V and 2 bases from J, the gap between germline ends came to 9 bases. CDR3 size: 14 residues. In DNA form, the CDR3 reads TGTGCCAGCAGCTTGGAAATCGGAACCTACGAGCAGTACTTC. This translates into CASSLEIGTYEQYF.

The chain has TRBV7-2 and TRBJ2-7; D unresolved. Germline lookup yields CDR1 SGHTA and CDR2 FQGNSA. The germline V and J ends were trimmed by 1 base and 0 bases, with 7 bases remaining between them. The CDR3 runs to 14 residues. CDR3 DNA sequence: TGTGCCAGCAGCTTAGTTGACAACTCCTACGAGCAGTACTTC. Protein sequence: CASSLVDNSYEQYF.

This chain connects TRBV5-1 to TRBJ2-1, with D perhaps matching TRBD2 (5 bases). CDR3 size: 12 residues. Germline V lookup: CDR1 SGHRS, CDR2 YFSETQ. Trimming cost V 0 bases and J 12 bases, with 10 bases left between them. DNA for the CDR3: TGCGCCAGCAGCTTGGGAGGGCGATGGCAGTTCTTC. It yields the protein CASSLGGRWQFF.

The chain is built from TRBV28 and TRBJ2-5; 7 bases are shared with TRBD1. The CDR3 length is 14 residues. V dropped 3 bases and J dropped 1; count of bases not matched to a gene: 2. Germline CDR1 and CDR2: MDHEN and SYDVKM. CDR3 bases: TGTGCCAGCAGTTTTGGGACAGTCCAAGAGACCCAGTACTTC. Its translation is CASSFGTVQETQYF.

The rearrangement uses TRBV4-2 and TRBJ1-4; 7 nucleotides line up with TRBD1. V lost 5 bases and J lost 8; bases outside the gene matches: 5. CDR1 is LGHNA and CDR2 is YNFKEQ in the germline V gene. The length of the CDR3 is 13 residues. DNA of the CDR3: TGTGCCAGCAGCAGACAGGGTGGAGAAAAACTGTTTTTT. Amino acids: CASSRQGGEKLFF.

This clonotype has more than one count but fewer than ten. The chain combines TRBV5-1 with TRBJ2-3; 7 bases line up with TRBD2. In germline, CDR1 is SGHRS, CDR2 YFSETQ. The CDR3 length is 16 residues. Trimming cost V 4 bases and J 4 bases; bases outside gene matches: 12. The CDR3 DNA sequence: TGCGCCAGCAGCGATCCCGGCGGGAGTGTCGCAGATACGCAGTATTTT. This gives the protein CASSDPGGSVADTQYF.

This clonotype occurred a few times. The chain couples TRBV12-3 or TRBV12-4 to TRBJ2-1, with 7 bases fitting TRBD2. The CDR3 runs to 14 residues. V lost 4 bases to trimming and J lost 6 bases; unmatched junction nucleotides: 6. The CDR3 DNA reads as TGTGCCAGCAGTTACGGGCTAGCGGCCAATGAGCAGTTCTTC. As protein: CASSYGLAANEQFF.

The J gene is TRBJ2-5, the V gene TRBV6-1; possibly TRBD1 or TRBD2 for D (5 bases each). The CDR3 covers 14 residues. Trimming left V 6 bases short and J 1 base short, with 12 bases between. CDR1 MNHNS and CDR2 SASEGT come from the germline V gene. This CDR3 is CASSGTVAQETQYF. The CDR3 bases are TGTGCCAGCAGCGGGACCGTGGCCCAAGAGACCCAGTACTTC.

The chain couples TRBV12-3 or TRBV12-4 to TRBJ2-5, with D unclear. The germline V and J ends were trimmed by 2 bases and 11 bases, with 12 bases remaining between them. CDR3 length equals 12 residues. CDR3: CASSLHGNEQYF. CDR3 DNA: TGTGCCAGCAGTTTACACGGCAATGAGCAGTACTTC.

The J gene is TRBJ1-5, the V gene TRBV28; weak D call: TRBD1 (5 bases). This CDR3 contains 16 residues. V dropped 7 bases and J dropped 4 bases, with 20 bases sitting between them. In germline, CDR1 is MDHEN, CDR2 SYDVKM. The CDR3 sequence is CASTFRRGRINQPQHF. The DNA for the CDR3 is TGTGCCAGCACCTTTAGGAGGGGACGGATAAATCAGCCCCAGCATTTT. The variable domain in full, with the rest retrieved from reference TRBV28 and TRBJ1-5, is DVKVTQSSRYLVKRTGEKVFLECVQDMDHENMFWYRQDPGLGLRLIYFSYDVKMKEKGDIPEGYSVSREKKERFSLILESASTNQTSMYLCASTFRRGRINQPQHFGDGTRLSIL.

This clonotype was recorded a few times. The chain is built from TRBV7-2 and TRBJ2-5; 8 nucleotides match TRBD2. V lost 4 bases to trimming and J lost 7 bases; unmatched junction nucleotides: 20. This CDR3 comprises 18 residues. Germline V gene lookup returns CDR1 SGHTA and CDR2 FQGNSA. The CDR3 sequence is CASSWNVGSAGGGVTQYF. The CDR3 DNA reads TGTGCCAGCAGCTGGAACGTGGGTTCGGCGGGAGGTGGGGTGACCCAGTACTTC.

This clonotype was observed many times. V and J are TRBV10-3 and TRBJ2-1; D gene uncertain. Germline V gene sequence: CDR1 ENHRY, CDR2 SYGVKD. V was cut by 3 bases and J by 10 bases, with 7 bases left in between. CDR3 size: 11 residues. The DNA of the CDR3 is TGTGCCATCAGTGAAGCCCCAGAGCAGTTCTTC. This sequence encodes CAISEAPEQFF.

The CDR3 region has the DNA TGTGCCAGCAGCCCAACCGGGACACCGAACAATCAGCCCCAGCATTTT. Its protein product is CASSPTGTPNNQPQHF. The chain links TRBV9 to TRBJ1-5, with D possibly being TRBD1 (6 bases). The V gene's germline CDR1 is SGDLS and CDR2 YYNGEE. The CDR3 runs to 16 residues. Trimming removed 4 bases from V and 3 bases from J, with 17 bases in between.

The CDR3 nucleotides are TGTGCCAGCAGTTTATTGCGGGGGGGATTCACAGATACGCAGTATTTT. Its protein is CASSLLRGGFTDTQYF. V usage is TRBV27 and J usage is TRBJ2-3, with 9 bases identical to TRBD2. Germline V gene lookup returns CDR1 MNHEY and CDR2 SMNVEV (reference sequence). After removal of 1 base from V and 2 bases from J, the junction contained 4 bases not matched to a gene. The CDR3 is 16 amino acids.

There are many counts of this clonotype. The chain carries TRBV12-3 or TRBV12-4 and TRBJ2-3; the D is unclear. The CDR3 covers 13 residues. V shed 4 bases and J shed 8 bases, with 13 bases lying between them. The CDR3 coding sequence is TGTGCCAGCAGTTACGATCAAGGGTTTACGCAGTATTTT. Its protein product is CASSYDQGFTQYF.

V gene TRBV6-5 combines with J gene TRBJ2-7, with 10 bases identical to TRBD1. TRBJ2-4 explains the end of the DNA better; the J call may be wrong. Germline values: CDR1 MNHEY, CDR2 SVGAGI. The CDR3 totals 14 residues. The CDR3 DNA sequence: TGTGCCAGCACTCCGGGACAGGGGTTAGACATTCAGTACTTC. This translates into CASTPGQGLDIQYF.